Below, 29 T cell receptor beta chains from the same sample are listed, as sequenced in a study of human T cells and chemical hapten exposure. One entry per CDR3 protein results from TCRdb running MiXCR on the RACE reads. Counted here are some 380,000 distinct CDR3 sequences, 4.8% occurring once; the ten biggest clones make up 2% to 2.5%. Stated time point: patch test 1, 2 weeks after DPC sensitization. Treatment described: therapeutic diphenylcyclopropenone sensitization with weekly scalp DPC. Here the sequenced sample was whole blood, taken in connection with sensitization to the hapten diphenylcyclopropenone (DPC). These receptors originate from a woman aged 45-59 years with alopecia areata. Some clones in this sample may be carry-over from other donors' samples.

This clonotype was counted many times. The gene calls are TRBV7-8 and TRBJ1-2; TRBD1 might be the D (6 bases). Trimming cost V 3 bases and J 2 bases, with 13 bases left between them. Per the germline V gene, CDR1 is SGHVS and CDR2 is FQNEAQ. The CDR3 has 15 amino acids. CDR3 loop: CASSFLEGVNYGYTF. CDR3 sequence (DNA): TGTGCCAGCAGCTTCTTGGAGGGGGTGAACTATGGCTACACCTTC.

This clonotype has a count of ten or more. The V gene is TRBV7-9, the J gene TRBJ2-1, with D possibly being TRBD1 or TRBD2 (6 bases each). The CDR3 spans 16 residues. Trimming shortened V by 7 bases and J by 1 base, and 17 bases separated the two germline ends. Germline V gives CDR1 SEHNR, CDR2 FQNEAQ (reference sequence). This CDR3 is CASNPVGGLSYNEQFF. Here the CDR3 DNA reads TGTGCCAGCAACCCCGTCGGGGGCCTTTCCTACAATGAGCAGTTCTTC.

The table lists this clonotype with a few counts. The chain combines TRBV12-3 or TRBV12-4 with TRBJ1-6; D unclear. The CDR3 is made up of 15 amino acids. Trimming shortened V by 1 base and J by 6 bases, and 10 bases separated the two germline ends. As DNA, the CDR3 is TGTGCCAGCAGTTTAGGGGCCGCGTCTAATTCACCCCTCCACTTT. This codes for CASSLGAASNSPLHF.

This clonotype was detected many times. The rearrangement uses TRBV12-3 or TRBV12-4 and TRBJ1-2; 8 nucleotides line up with TRBD1. This CDR3 is built from 13 residues. V dropped 6 bases and J dropped 8; count of bases not matched to a gene: 8. CDR3 bases: TGTGCCAGCAGGACGACAGGGGAATCAGGCTACACCTTC. It encodes CASRTTGESGYTF.

This clonotype has ten or more counts. The chain links TRBV5-6 to TRBJ1-1; D is possibly TRBD1 (5 bases). Germline V CDR1 and CDR2: SGHDT, YYEEEE. The CDR3 loop spans 13 amino acids. Trimming shortened V by 2 bases and J by 6 bases, and 11 bases separated the two germline ends. The CDR3 loop is CASSFRGSPEAFF. The CDR3 bases are TGTGCCAGCAGCTTTAGGGGTAGCCCTGAAGCTTTCTTT.

This clonotype was counted many times. The chain employs TRBV2 and TRBJ2-1; D is undetermined. The CDR3 loop spans 12 amino acids. Germline loops: CDR1 SNHLY, CDR2 FYNNEI. Trimming shortened V by 7 bases and J by 6 bases, and 10 bases separated the two germline ends. The CDR3 protein is CASTAQPNEQFF. The CDR3 bases are TGTGCCAGCACAGCCCAACCCAATGAGCAGTTCTTC.

This clonotype was observed a handful of times. The chain has TRBV5-5 and TRBJ2-3, with a possible D match to TRBD1 (6 bases). The CDR3 consists of 14 residues. Germline V CDR1 and CDR2: SGHKS, YYEKEE (reference sequence). V lost 2 bases to trimming and J lost 2 bases, with 9 bases between them. CDR3 DNA sequence: TGTGCCAGCAGCTTACGACAGGACACAGATACGCAGTATTTT. Protein: CASSLRQDTDTQYF. Variable domain in full (rest from reference TRBV5-5 and TRBJ2-3): DAGVTQSPTHLIKTRGQQVTLRCSPISGHKSVSWYQQVLGQGPQFIFQYYEKEERGRGNFPDRFSARQFPNYSSELNVNALLLGDSALYLCASSLRQDTDTQYFGPGTRLTVL.

This clonotype was recorded at least ten times. The chain uses TRBV12-3 or TRBV12-4 and TRBJ1-2; D call uncertain. Deletions cut 7 bases from V and 4 bases from J, with 13 bases between. There are 13 residues in the CDR3. CDR3 nucleotides: TGTGCCAGCACCCAATCAGCAGTCTATGGCTACACCTTC. Protein sequence: CASTQSAVYGYTF.

J is TRBJ2-5 and V is TRBV5-4; TRBD2 matches at 8 bases. J lost 6 bases, V lost 6 bases, and 10 bases had no gene match. Germline lookup yields CDR1 SGHNT and CDR2 YYREEE (reference sequence). CDR3 size: 14 residues. The CDR3 sequence is CASTQGSGRQTQYF. CDR3 in DNA: TGTGCCAGCACCCAAGGGAGCGGGAGACAGACCCAGTACTTC.

The chain is built from TRBV12-3 or TRBV12-4 and TRBJ1-5; unclear D gene. V lost 6 bases, J lost 0 bases, and 12 bases lay in between. The CDR3 runs 15 residues. The CDR3 sequence is CASSRGLNSNQPQHF. CDR3 bases: TGTGCCAGCAGCCGCGGACTGAATAGCAATCAGCCCCAGCATTTT.

The V gene is TRBV9, the J gene TRBJ2-4; D not resolved. The CDR3 spans 12 residues. The germline gives CDR1 SGDLS, CDR2 YYNGEE. V was clipped by 4 bases and J by 6 bases, with 8 bases between them. The CDR3 DNA reads as TGTGCCAGCAGCTCCCTGGGAAACATTCAGTACTTC. Translating it yields CASSSLGNIQYF.

The table lists this clonotype with a few counts. The V and J genes are TRBV6-6 and TRBJ2-7, with 11 positions matching TRBD1. V lost 6 bases to trimming and J lost 6 bases; unmatched junction nucleotides: 7. From germline, CDR1 is MNHNY and CDR2 SVGAGI (reference sequence). This CDR3 region has 14 residues. The CDR3 sequence is CASRRTGGGSEQYF. The CDR3, as DNA: TGTGCCAGCAGACGGACAGGGGGCGGATCCGAGCAGTACTTC.

The table lists this clonotype with a few counts. The rearrangement joins TRBV12-3 or TRBV12-4 to TRBJ1-5, with 8 bases that match TRBD1. V shed 7 bases and J 7 bases; nucleotides not matched to a gene: 6. The CDR3 is made up of 13 amino acids. CDR3 sequence: CASTLTGDQPQHF. In nucleotides, the CDR3 is TGTGCCAGCACCTTGACAGGGGACCAGCCCCAGCATTTT.

This clonotype was seen at least ten times. The chain recombines TRBV27 with TRBJ1-1; 7 nucleotides align to TRBD1. This CDR3 is built from 13 residues. In germline, CDR1 is MNHEY, CDR2 SMNVEV (reference sequence). J lost 5 bases, V lost 5 bases, and 5 bases had no gene match. CDR3 loop: CASSTGERTEAFF. The DNA of the CDR3 is TGTGCCAGCAGTACAGGGGAGAGGACTGAAGCTTTCTTT.

The table lists this clonotype with many counts. The CDR3 DNA is TGCAGCGTCGCTGGGACAGCTGGAAACACCATATATTTT. Translated: CSVAGTAGNTIYF. This chain uses TRBV29-1 with TRBJ1-3; 7 bases are shared with TRBD1. The germline gives CDR1 SQVTM, CDR2 ANQGSEA. The CDR3 spans 13 residues. Trimming removed 6 bases from V and 2 bases from J; junction bases left unmatched: 4.

The rearrangement joins TRBV12-3 or TRBV12-4 to TRBJ2-1; TRBD1 aligns across 7 bases. CDR3 length equals 13 residues. V was clipped by 5 bases and J by 7 bases; unmatched bases: 5. The CDR3 region has the DNA TGTGCCAGCAGTCATGGGACAGAGAATGAGCAGTTCTTC. This codes for CASSHGTENEQFF.

This clonotype has only a few counts. The chain has TRBV20-1 and TRBJ1-2; a possible D gene is TRBD1 (6 bases). CDR3 size: 14 residues. The ends were cut back, 0 bases at V and 0 bases at J, with 8 bases in the middle. Per the germline V gene, CDR1 is DFQATT and CDR2 is SNEGSKA (reference sequence). The CDR3 reads CSARDTGTNYGYTF. The CDR3 DNA sequence: TGCAGTGCTAGAGATACAGGGACTAACTATGGCTACACCTTC.

This clonotype was counted at least ten times. This chain links TRBV12-3 or TRBV12-4 with TRBJ2-3, with 8 bases fitting TRBD2. The CDR3 sequence is 16 residues long. V shed 3 bases and J 2 bases; nucleotides not matched to a gene: 7. CDR3 loop: CASSLRSGGPTDTQYF. In nucleotides, the CDR3 is TGTGCCAGCAGTTTGCGAAGCGGGGGCCCCACAGATACGCAGTATTTT.

This chain uses TRBV13 with TRBJ2-3, with D possibly TRBD1 on 6 matching bases. This CDR3 has 17 residues. CDR1 is PRHDT, CDR2 FYEKMQ, per germline (reference sequence). Trimming removed 4 bases from V and 4 bases from J, with 21 bases in between. In DNA, the CDR3 is TGTGCCAGCAGCTATAGTTACAGGGTCTCGACGGCAGATACGCAGTATTTT. As protein: CASSYSYRVSTADTQYF.

A few counts support this clonotype. This chain links TRBV29-1 with TRBJ2-3, with 9 positions matching TRBD2. J lost 6 bases, V lost 3 bases, and 13 bases had no gene match. This CDR3 contains 16 residues. Germline CDR1 reads SQVTM; CDR2 reads ANQGSEA. As DNA, the CDR3 is TGCAGCGTTGACGGGGGGGTAGCGGGAGTTCAGGATACGCAGTATTTT. Translating gives CSVDGGVAGVQDTQYF.

As to this clonotype: This may be a read error, as it is one base from a much larger clone. The chain links TRBV5-1 to TRBJ2-1; 7 bases align to TRBD1. This CDR3 is 15 amino acids long. J was trimmed by 4 bases and V by 4 bases; bases with no gene match: 8. Germline V lookup: CDR1 SGHRS, CDR2 YFSETQ. The CDR3: CASSLQGKTYNEQFF. The DNA of the CDR3 is TGCGCCAGCAGCCTACAGGGGAAAACTTACAATGAGCAGTTCTTC. Using reference TRBV5-1 and TRBJ2-1 for the parts outside the CDR3, the full variable domain is KAGVTQTPRYLIKTRGQQVTLSCSPISGHRSVSWYQQTPGQGLQFLFEYFSETQRNKGNFPGRFSGRQFSNSRSEMNVSTLELGDSALYLCASSLQGKTYNEQFFGPGTRLTVL.

This clonotype turned up a few times. The rearrangement uses TRBV6-1 and TRBJ2-7, with 9 bases lining up with TRBD1. The CDR3 has 15 amino acids. Trimming cost V 7 bases and J 1 base; bases outside gene matches: 8. Germline lookup yields CDR1 MNHNS and CDR2 SASEGT. CDR3 sequence: CASTTGTGSSYEQYF. The DNA for the CDR3 is TGTGCCAGCACCACCGGGACAGGGTCGTCCTACGAGCAGTACTTC.

The table lists this clonotype with many counts. The chain links TRBV10-2 to TRBJ2-3; 11 bases are shared with TRBD2. Germline V CDR1 and CDR2: WSHSY, SAAADI. The ends lost 2 bases at V and 2 bases at J; junction bases unmatched: 6. This CDR3 is 17 amino acids long. The CDR3 loop is CASSELPGLAVTDTQYF. CDR3 bases: TGCGCCAGCAGTGAGCTCCCGGGACTAGCGGTCACAGATACGCAGTATTTT.

This clonotype was seen at least ten times. V and J are TRBV7-9 and TRBJ2-5; 9 bases are shared with TRBD1. The CDR3 spans 19 residues. Per germline, CDR1 SEHNR and CDR2 FQNEAQ (reference sequence). The V gene end was trimmed by 4 bases and the J gene end by 5 bases; junction bases not matched to a gene: 20. The CDR3, as DNA: TGTGCCAGCAGCTCCATCGCTACTATACCGGGACAGGGTACGGAGACCCAGTACTTC. It is translated as CASSSIATIPGQGTETQYF.

At least ten counts were recorded for this clonotype. The chain couples TRBV24-1 to TRBJ2-2; the match to TRBD1 covers 8 bases. Per germline, CDR1 KGHDR and CDR2 SFDVKD. The CDR3 has 16 residues. With 0 bases clipped from V and 6 bases from J, the junction kept 5 bases outside the gene matches. CDR3 residues: CATSDLQGASAGELFF. CDR3 nucleotide sequence: TGTGCCACCAGTGATTTGCAGGGGGCGTCGGCCGGGGAGCTGTTTTTT.

This clonotype has at least ten counts. J is TRBJ1-1 and V is TRBV20-1, with a possible D match to TRBD1 (5 bases). CDR1 is DFQATT and CDR2 is SNEGSKA in the germline V gene (reference sequence). The CDR3 length is 14 residues. V lost 5 bases to trimming and J lost 5 bases, with 18 bases between them. CDR3 region: CSAGSGTKFTEAFF. CDR3 DNA: TGCAGTGCTGGATCCGGGACGAAATTTACTGAAGCTTTCTTT.

This clonotype showed up many times. As DNA, the CDR3 is TGTGCCAGCCAGGAAGCGCAGAACAATGAGCAGTTCTTC. Its translation is CASQEAQNNEQFF. The genes are TRBV2 and TRBJ2-1; D is uncertain. This CDR3 is built from 13 residues. Trimming took 8 bases from V and 5 from J, leaving 13 bases between them. Germline values: CDR1 SNHLY, CDR2 FYNNEI.

This rearrangement joins TRBV7-2 to TRBJ1-6; D is possibly TRBD1 (6 bases). Looked up from germline, CDR1 is SGHTA and CDR2 is FQGNSA. The CDR3 is made up of 14 amino acids. Trimming removed 3 bases from V and 7 bases from J, with 10 bases in between. CDR3 residues: CASSFQGGNSPLHF. CDR3 DNA sequence: TGTGCCAGCAGCTTCCAAGGGGGAAATTCACCCCTCCACTTT. Supplemented by reference TRBV7-2 and TRBJ1-6, the full variable domain reads GAGVSQSPSNKVTEKGKDVELRCDPISGHTALYWYRQSLGQGLEFLIYFQGNSAPDKSGLPSDRFSAERTGGSVSTLTIQRTQQEDSAVYLCASSFQGGNSPLHFGNGTRLTVT.

In its sample, this clonotype was seen many times. The rearrangement joins TRBV11-1 to TRBJ2-7, with D tentatively TRBD1 or TRBD2 (5 bases each). CDR3 size: 11 residues. V was cut by 3 bases and J by 6 bases, with 6 bases left in between. Germline loops: CDR1 SGHAT, CDR2 FQDESV (reference sequence). CDR3: CASSFGTEQYF. CDR3 bases: TGTGCCAGCAGCTTCGGGACCGAGCAGTACTTC.